This T cell receptor beta chain was documented in a study of T cell responses to AZD1222 COVID-19 vaccine. Study observations and caveats: Within unmutated variant regions lay the reported targets of nearly half of spike-specific TCRs. CD4 TCRs linked to vaccination spanned spike, dominating at 160-218 and 743-854. Among those given AZD1222, only five or six were seropositive at baseline. It should be noted that donors were predominantly white British and more often female, and clonal diversity was possibly underestimated.

Clones were read by immunoSEQ multiplex PCR, and TCRdb kept only the in-frame ones, dropping some. The sample has around 140,000 clones, 80% to 90% seen once; the top ten hold around 1.6%. Worth noting for this clone: What it recognizes is unknown. Relative to the germline gene, one junction end is altered; a read error may explain this.

This CDR3 region has 14 residues. CDR1 and CDR2 (germline): MNHEY, SVGAGI. This sequence originates from an adult in good health. The chain employs TRBV6-5 and TRBJ1-2, with TRBD1 as a possible D gene (6 bases). This sample comprised peripheral blood, obtained on day 0 of AZD1222 vaccination. The CDR3 DNA follows: TGTGCCAGCAGTTACGCAGGGGACGACTATGGCCACACCTTC. Protein: CASSYAGDDYGHTF.